Listed below are T cell receptor beta chains from one sample, sequenced in a study of PD-1 blockade in classical Hodgkin lymphoma. Method: immunoSEQ multiplex PCR; TCRdb's copy keeps in-frame clones and lacks some. The table includes approximately 65,000 clones, approximately 94% detected once. Material: peripheral blood mononuclear cells (PBMCs), obtained before the fourth cycle of nivolumab. These receptor sequences come from a human donor with classical Hodgkin lymphoma. CDR3s include the opening cysteine and the closing phenylalanine or tryptophan. D genes are given only for firm matches. Size values are once, few and many counts, or a class for expanded clones, and some rows have none.

j_call clone_size v_call d_call cdr3_aa cdr3_nt
TRBJ1-2 - TRBV30 - CAWNDRGDYGYTF TGTGCCTGGAACGACCGGGGCGACTATGGCTACACCTTC
TRBJ2-7 - TRBV9 TRBD2 CASSVAGSGTYEQYF TGTGCCAGCAGCGTAGCGGGTAGCGGGACCTACGAGCAGTACTTC
TRBJ2-1 - TRBV28 - CASSFLRGGGEQFF TGTGCCAGCAGTTTCCTGAGGGGCGGCGGTGAGCAGTTCTTC
TRBJ1-2 - TRBV4-1 - CASSQENRDYGYTF TGCGCCAGCAGCCAAGAAAACAGGGACTATGGCTACACCTTC
TRBJ2-4 - TRBV6-5 TRBD2 CASRVPGGDIQYF TGTGCCAGCAGAGTCCCGGGGGGGGACATTCAGTACTTC
TRBJ1-1 - TRBV11-2 TRBD1 CASSLYPGQGILNTEAFF TGTGCCAGCAGCTTATATCCCGGACAGGGGATATTGAACACTGAAGCTTTCTTT
TRBJ1-5 - TRBV30 TRBD1 CAYQTGWQPQHF TGTGCCTACCAGACAGGGTGGCAGCCCCAGCATTTT
TRBJ1-3 - TRBV7-6 - CASSSEWTAGNTIYF TGTGCCAGCAGCTCCGAGTGGACAGCTGGAAACACCATATATTTT
TRBJ2-5 few TRBV2 - CASSRGGETQYF TGTGCCAGCAGCCGGGGTGGCGAGACCCAGTACTTC
TRBJ2-7 - TRBV4-1 - CASSQIDRYEQYF TGCGCCAGCAGCCAGATCGATAGGTACGAGCAGTACTTC
TRBJ2-2 - TRBV2 - CASKLGPNTGELFF TGTGCCAGCAAACTGGGACCAAACACCGGGGAGCTGTTTTTT
TRBJ1-4 - TRBV28 - CASSRADPGGNEKLFF TGTGCCAGCAGTCGCGCGGACCCAGGTGGTAATGAAAAACTGTTTTTT
TRBJ2-3 - TRBV6-5 - CASGASTGTQYF TGTGCCAGCGGGGCGTCGACGGGCACGCAGTATTTT
TRBJ2-2 - TRBV6-7 - CASSTPYSGTENTGELFF TGTGCCAGCAGTACTCCCTACTCCGGGACCGAGAACACCGGGGAGCTGTTTTTT
TRBJ2-3 - TRBV6-5 - CASSWFWPDTQYF TGTGCCAGCAGTTGGTTTTGGCCAGATACGCAGTATTTT
TRBJ1-6 - TRBV7-6 - CASSLARGKSSYNSPLHF TGTGCCAGCAGCTTAGCCAGGGGTAAAAGCTCCTATAATTCACCCCTCCACTTT
TRBJ2-7 - TRBV5-1 TRBD2 CASSTGSMGGEYF TGCGCCAGCAGCACGGGGTCTATGGGAGGGGAGTACTTC
TRBJ2-2 - TRBV9 - CASSVAATNTGELFF TGTGCCAGCAGCGTAGCTGCGACGAACACCGGGGAGCTGTTTTTT
TRBJ1-5 - TRBV6-5 - CASSFRDSNQPQHF TGTGCCAGCAGTTTCCGGGACAGCAATCAGCCCCAGCATTTT
TRBJ1-2 - TRBV7-2 - CASSLTGTRGTF TGTGCCAGCAGCTTGACCGGGACAAGGGGGACCTTC
TRBJ2-7 - TRBV28 - CASSLSAYYEQYF TGTGCCAGCAGTTTGTCAGCGTACTACGAGCAGTACTTC
TRBJ2-7 - TRBV7-8 TRBD1 CASSLKSGQGSYEQYF TGTGCCAGCAGCTTAAAGTCCGGACAGGGTTCCTACGAGCAGTACTTC
TRBJ2-1 - TRBV28 TRBD2 CASSLAGGNNEQFF TGTGCCAGCAGCTTAGCGGGGGGGAACAATGAGCAGTTCTTC
TRBJ2-4 - TRBV9 - CASSDGGQNIQYF TGTGCCAGCAGTGACGGGGGTCAAAACATTCAGTACTTC
TRBJ2-7 - TRBV4-1 TRBD2 CASSQEWATSGYEQYF TGCGCCAGCAGCCAAGAATGGGCGACTAGCGGTTACGAGCAGTACTTC
TRBJ1-4 - TRBV7-2 TRBD1 CASSGTRQGGKLFF TGTGCCAGCAGCGGGACCCGACAGGGGGGAAAACTGTTTTTT
TRBJ2-7 - TRBV27 TRBD2 CASSSLAGKLFYEQYF TGTGCCAGCAGTTCGCTAGCGGGGAAACTTTTCTACGAGCAGTACTTC
TRBJ2-1 - TRBV10-1 - CASSDGLAAYNEQFF TGCGCCAGCAGTGACGGTCTAGCTGCTTACAATGAGCAGTTCTTC
TRBJ2-6 - TRBV4-1 TRBD1 CASSQDPTGGFSGANVLTF TGCGCCAGCAGCCAAGATCCGACAGGGGGCTTCTCTGGGGCCAACGTCCTGACTTTC
TRBJ1-2 - TRBV7-9 - CASRKGALVYGYTF TGTGCCAGCAGGAAAGGGGCGCTAGTCTATGGCTACACCTTC
TRBJ2-7 - TRBV4-1 TRBD2 CASSQVSAGAYEQYF TGCGCCAGCAGCCAAGTTTCTGCGGGGGCCTACGAGCAGTACTTC
TRBJ2-7 - TRBV28 TRBD1 CASSTPGQFLYEQYF TGTGCCAGCAGTACCCCGGGACAGTTTCTCTACGAGCAGTACTTC
TRBJ2-7 - TRBV5-1 - CASSFEGQVREQYF TGCGCCAGCAGCTTCGAGGGTCAGGTCCGCGAGCAGTACTTC
TRBJ2-5 - TRBV28 - CASRPSKGRDQETQYF TGTGCCAGCAGGCCTTCCAAGGGGCGTGACCAAGAGACCCAGTACTTC
TRBJ2-6 once TRBV7-2 - CASSFYGGRSGANVLTF TGTGCCAGCAGCTTCTACGGGGGCCGCTCTGGGGCCAACGTCCTGACTTTC
TRBJ2-3 - TRBV5-6 - CASSLIPGGTDTQYF TGTGCCAGCAGCTTGATCCCTGGGGGCACAGATACGCAGTATTTT
TRBJ1-3 - TRBV7-8 - CASSFTFSGNTIYF TGTGCCAGCAGCTTTACATTCTCTGGAAACACCATATATTTT
TRBJ2-7 - TRBV6-5 - CASSVGTSSYEQYF TGTGCCAGCAGTGTTGGGACCAGCTCCTACGAGCAGTACTTC
TRBJ1-1 - TRBV27 - CASGGGVNEAFF TGTGCCAGCGGAGGTGGGGTCAATGAAGCTTTCTTT
TRBJ1-2 - TRBV10-2 - CASSTGDYGYTF TGCGCCAGCAGCACAGGAGACTATGGCTACACCTTC
TRBJ1-4 - TRBV28 TRBD1 CASSPDREDEKLFF TGTGCCAGCAGCCCCGACAGGGAGGATGAAAAACTGTTTTTT
TRBJ2-7 - TRBV4-2 - CASSQDPRTLPLGEQYF TGTGCCAGCAGCCAAGATCCAAGGACACTCCCCTTGGGGGAGCAGTACTTC
TRBJ1-1 once TRBV6-5 TRBD1 CASSPDRGKDFF TGTGCCAGCAGTCCGGACAGGGGGAAGGATTTCTTT
TRBJ1-1 - TRBV5-1 - CASSLSQAEAFF TGCGCCAGCAGCTTGAGTCAGGCTGAAGCTTTCTTT
TRBJ1-3 - TRBV5-4 - CASSFWGPGNTIYF TGTGCCAGCAGCTTCTGGGGGCCTGGAAACACCATATATTTT
TRBJ2-7 - TRBV18 - CASSPAVVVREQYF TGTGCCAGCTCACCTGCAGTGGTGGTGCGGGAGCAGTACTTC
TRBJ2-7 - TRBV7-6 - CASSLASGLPYEQYF TGTGCCAGCAGCTTAGCGTCAGGGCTGCCCTACGAGCAGTACTTC